This T cell receptor beta chain comes out of a study of identifying expanded T cells in peripheral blood. Collection occurred without any documented infections or immune events in donors. Assay used: immunoSEQ multiplex PCR; TCRdb lists only in-frame clones, some missing. Of approximately 97,000 clones listed, roughly 88% are singletons. With regard to this clone: Antigen specificity is unknown.

Whole-study results and caveats: Differentially abundant clones: roughly 1.2 between replicates, roughly 16 at approximately 13 days, less than 20 at four. Variance in clone template counts between roughly two-week samples significantly increased with total template count across all healthy donors.

The sequenced sample consisted of blood. The receptor's source is a person aged 18 to 70 in good health.

CDR3 sequence reads: CASSTWSDTQYF. The DNA for the CDR3 is TGTGCCAGCAGCACTTGGTCGGATACGCAGTATTTT. The V gene is TRBV7-2, the J gene TRBJ2-3, with unresolved D. Germline V gene data show CDR1 as SGHTA and CDR2 as FQGNSA. This CDR3 comprises 12 residues. With 5 bases removed from V and 6 bases from J, the gap between germline ends came to 9 bases.